This entry lists 28 T cell receptor beta chains sequenced from one sample in a study of human T cells and chemical hapten exposure. TCRdb re-called the RACE reads with MiXCR, one entry per CDR3 protein. The sample lists some 400,000 distinct CDR3 sequences, less than 6.5% seen once, with 2% to 3% in the top ten. The time point: pre-sensitization, week 0. Treatment described: therapeutic diphenylcyclopropenone sensitization with weekly scalp DPC. Source: whole blood, taken in connection with sensitization to the hapten diphenylcyclopropenone (DPC). Receptors were obtained from a woman in her 50s with alopecia areata. Some clones in this sample may be carry-over from other donors' samples.

This clonotype was observed at least ten times. This sequence joins TRBV7-9 and TRBJ2-7; D might be TRBD1 (5 bases). Trimming took off 5 bases at V and 7 bases at J, with 9 bases between the two ends. Per germline, CDR1 SEHNR and CDR2 FQNEAQ (reference sequence). The CDR3 spans 11 residues. The CDR3 DNA sequence: TGTGCCAGCAGCGTGGCAGGGGAGCAGTACTTC. Translating gives CASSVAGEQYF.

This clonotype occurred a few times. This chain uses TRBV27 with TRBJ2-1; 7 bases are shared with TRBD2. This CDR3 is 15 amino acids long. V was clipped by 5 bases and J by 6 bases; unmatched bases: 10. The V gene's germline CDR1 is MNHEY and CDR2 SMNVEV (reference sequence). As DNA, the CDR3 is TGTGCCAGCAGTCCCCGGACTAGATTCCCCAATGAGCAGTTCTTC. This gives the protein CASSPRTRFPNEQFF.

The chain has TRBV10-3 and TRBJ1-1; D is ambiguous. The CDR3 spans 13 residues. CDR1 and CDR2 (germline): ENHRY, SYGVKD. V lost 10 bases, J lost 0 bases, and 12 bases lay in between. The CDR3 nucleotides read TGTGCCACTATCGCCTACCTGAACACTGAAGCTTTCTTT. Translating it yields CATIAYLNTEAFF.

V is TRBV7-3 and J is TRBJ2-1; D possibly corresponds to TRBD2 (5 bases). The germline V gene has CDR1 SGHTA and CDR2 FQGTGA. Trimming stripped 5 bases from V and 4 bases from J, with 12 bases between. The CDR3 runs 14 residues. For the CDR3, the DNA is TGTGCCAGCAGCCTGGGATGGGAGTACAATGAGCAGTTCTTC. This gives the protein CASSLGWEYNEQFF. The variable domain in full, with the rest retrieved from reference TRBV7-3 and TRBJ2-1, is GAGVSQTPSNKVTEKGKYVELRCDPISGHTALYWYRQSLGQGPEFLIYFQGTGAADDSGLPNDRFFAVRPEGSVSTLKIQRTERGDSAVYLCASSLGWEYNEQFFGPGTRLTVL.

This clonotype was seen repeatedly, ten times or more. The V gene is TRBV28, the J gene TRBJ2-7; D remains ambiguous. Germline V lookup: CDR1 MDHEN, CDR2 SYDVKM. The CDR3 consists of 13 residues. Trimming cost V 4 bases and J 6 bases, with 13 bases left between them. The CDR3 bases are TGTGCCAGCAGTTCCTCTGATCCTAGCGAGCAGTACTTC. It encodes CASSSSDPSEQYF.

The table lists this clonotype with many counts. V is TRBV12-3 or TRBV12-4 and J is TRBJ2-5; 8 bases agree with TRBD2. V was clipped by 3 bases and J by 2 bases; unmatched bases: 11. This CDR3 comprises 17 residues. CDR3 sequence reads: CASSFRMSKREQETQYF. The CDR3 DNA follows: TGTGCCAGCAGTTTCAGAATGTCGAAGCGGGAGCAAGAGACCCAGTACTTC.

The table lists this clonotype with many counts. The chain employs TRBV12-3 or TRBV12-4 and TRBJ2-7; 8 bases are shared with TRBD1. The V gene end was trimmed by 6 bases and the J gene end by 2 bases; junction bases not matched to a gene: 6. The CDR3 extends over 14 amino acids. CDR3 loop: CASRAGTGTYEQYF. The CDR3 DNA reads TGTGCCAGCAGGGCCGGGACAGGCACCTACGAGCAGTACTTC.

This clonotype was counted many times. The CDR3, as DNA: TGTGCCAGCAGCCCCGGCCAAGGCCTACCCCTCCACTTT. Protein product: CASSPGQGLPLHF. V gene TRBV7-2 combines with J gene TRBJ1-6; D ambiguous. Trimming stripped 5 bases from V and 12 bases from J, with 14 bases between. Germline V lookup: CDR1 SGHTA, CDR2 FQGNSA. CDR3 length: 13 amino acids. The full variable domain, its missing parts supplied by reference TRBV7-2 and TRBJ1-6, is GAGVSQSPSNKVTEKGKDVELRCDPISGHTALYWYRQSLGQGLEFLIYFQGNSAPDKSGLPSDRFSAERTGGSVSTLTIQRTQQEDSAVYLCASSPGQGLPLHFGNGTRLTVT.

This clonotype has ten or more counts. The V and J genes are TRBV6-1 and TRBJ2-6; 8 bases map to TRBD1. The length of the CDR3 is 16 residues. The J segment lost 1 base and the V segment lost 4 bases, leaving 3 bases of the junction unmatched. The V gene's germline CDR1 is MNHNS and CDR2 SASEGT. The DNA for the CDR3 is TGTGCCAGCAGTGCCAGGACAGGGTCTGGGGCCAACGTCCTGACTTTC. Protein product: CASSARTGSGANVLTF.

This clonotype was recorded at least ten times. The rearrangement joins TRBV24-1 to TRBJ2-3; D is tentatively TRBD1 or TRBD2 (6 bases each). This CDR3 spans 13 amino acids. Trimming cost V 5 bases and J 6 bases, with 11 bases left between them. CDR1 KGHDR and CDR2 SFDVKD come from the germline V gene. CDR3 protein: CATSAGGEDTQYF. The CDR3 nucleotides read TGTGCCACCAGTGCCGGGGGCGAGGATACGCAGTATTTT.

The rearrangement links TRBV20-1 to TRBJ2-3; D is undetermined. The V gene's germline CDR1 is DFQATT and CDR2 SNEGSKA (reference sequence). V dropped 0 bases and J dropped 7 bases, with 8 bases sitting between them. This CDR3 comprises 12 residues. The CDR3 sequence is CSARDLGNTQYF. Written as DNA, the CDR3 is TGCAGTGCTAGAGATCTAGGGAATACGCAGTATTTT.

This chain uses TRBV29-1 with TRBJ2-2; tentatively, D is TRBD2 (6 bases). V was shortened by 5 bases and J by 6 bases, with 19 bases between the two germline ends. Germline lookup yields CDR1 SQVTM and CDR2 ANQGSEA. CDR3 length equals 15 residues. CDR3 sequence (DNA): TGCAGCGTTTATGGGGACTTGGGGTTGGCCGGGGAGCTGTTTTTT. It encodes CSVYGDLGLAGELFF.

This clonotype was observed a few times. This chain joins TRBV7-6 and TRBJ2-5; the D is unclear. V dropped 0 bases and J dropped 5 bases, with 10 bases sitting between them. This CDR3 is 14 amino acids long. CDR1 SGHVS and CDR2 FNYEAQ come from the germline V gene. Here the CDR3 DNA reads TGTGCCAGCAGCTTAGCTGGGAATAAGGAGACCCAGTACTTC. It is translated as CASSLAGNKETQYF.

This clonotype showed up just a few times. V and J are TRBV28 and TRBJ2-1, with 9 bases that match TRBD2. Germline V gene sequence: CDR1 MDHEN, CDR2 SYDVKM. The CDR3 totals 14 residues. V trimming: 6 bases; J trimming: 4 bases; junction bases outside the gene matches: 4. Here the CDR3 reads CASSRTSDYNEQFF. CDR3 nucleotide sequence: TGTGCCAGCAGCCGGACTAGCGATTACAATGAGCAGTTCTTC.

This clonotype was recorded many times. The rearrangement links TRBV5-1 to TRBJ2-3; TRBD1 is a possible D gene (5 bases). This CDR3 region has 16 residues. Germline CDR1 and CDR2: SGHRS and YFSETQ. V was clipped by 4 bases and J by 0 bases, with 15 bases between them. CDR3 amino acids: CASSPGHSTSTDTQYF. The CDR3 nucleotides read TGCGCCAGCAGCCCCGGACACTCCACTAGCACAGATACGCAGTATTTT.

This clonotype was detected ten times or more. The CDR3 nucleotides are TGTGCCAGCAGCTTGGACCCAGGGACAAGTCTCTACGAGCAGTACTTC. Encoded protein: CASSLDPGTSLYEQYF. The chain recombines TRBV11-2 with TRBJ2-7, with D possibly TRBD1 on 6 matching bases. The V gene's germline CDR1 is SGHAT and CDR2 FQNNGV. With 3 bases removed from V and 3 bases from J, the gap between germline ends came to 18 bases. The CDR3 has 16 amino acids.

The sample holds a few counts of this clonotype. The chain carries TRBV28 and TRBJ2-1; D ambiguous. The V and J ends lost 3 bases and 9 bases respectively, with 3 bases between them. The length of the CDR3 is 10 residues. Per germline, CDR1 MDHEN and CDR2 SYDVKM. CDR3 sequence (DNA): TGTGCCAGCAGTTTTTCTGAGCAGTTCTTC. Protein: CASSFSEQFF.

V gene TRBV7-8 combines with J gene TRBJ2-5; a weak D match, TRBD1 (6 bases). Germline CDR1 and CDR2: SGHVS and FQNEAQ. The CDR3 loop spans 17 amino acids. The germline V and J ends were trimmed by 1 base and 2 bases, with 17 bases remaining between them. CDR3 nucleotide sequence: TGTGCCAGCAGCTTAGACCGGATCGGGACAAAACAAGAGACCCAGTACTTC. Encoded protein: CASSLDRIGTKQETQYF.

This clonotype was detected only a few times. The chain joins TRBV4-2 to TRBJ1-5; 9 nucleotides agree with TRBD1. The CDR3 consists of 15 residues. Trimming removed 3 bases from V and 7 bases from J; junction bases left unmatched: 7. Germline V gene sequence: CDR1 LGHNA, CDR2 YNFKEQ. CDR3 nucleotides: TGTGCCAGCAGCCAGGGGACAGGGTTAGAACAGCCCCAGCATTTT. It yields the protein CASSQGTGLEQPQHF.

This chain connects TRBV7-7 to TRBJ2-1, with D unclear. Trimming left V 4 bases short and J 5 bases short, with 12 bases between. The CDR3 runs to 14 residues. CDR1 SSHAT and CDR2 FNYEAQ come from the germline V gene (reference sequence). As DNA, the CDR3 is TGTGCCAGCAGCTCGGACGGACGAAACAATGAGCAGTTCTTC. Translation: CASSSDGRNNEQFF.

This clonotype was counted at least ten times. The chain combines TRBV10-3 with TRBJ2-7; 8 nucleotides match TRBD1. CDR1 is ENHRY, CDR2 SYGVKD, per germline. The length of the CDR3 is 16 residues. The ends lost 3 bases at V and 2 bases at J; junction bases unmatched: 9. The CDR3 DNA reads as TGTGCCATCAGTGACCCCACCGGGACAGGTCCCTACGAGCAGTACTTC. Residues: CAISDPTGTGPYEQYF.

The genes are TRBV29-1 and TRBJ1-5, with no clear D. Trimming removed 6 bases at V and 2 bases at J, with 11 bases between. CDR3 length: 13 amino acids. The germline CDR1 and CDR2 sequences are SQVTM and ANQGSEA. CDR3 sequence (DNA): TGCAGCGTAGGTGAAAGGGGCAATCAGCCCCAGCATTTT. Protein: CSVGERGNQPQHF. The full variable domain, rest sourced from reference TRBV29-1 and TRBJ1-5, is SAVISQKPSRDICQRGTSLTIQCQVDSQVTMMFWYRQQPGQSLTLIATANQGSEATYESGFVIDKFPISRPNLTFSTLTVSNMSPEDSSIYLCSVGERGNQPQHFGDGTRLSIL.

A word on this clonotype: Being one base from a much bigger clone, this may be a read error. This sequence joins TRBV9 and TRBJ2-3, with D unclear. Germline V gene sequence: CDR1 SGDLS, CDR2 YYNGEE. This CDR3 has 15 amino acids. The CDR3 coding sequence is TGTACCAGCAGCGTAGAACTGGGTAGCACAGATACGCAGTATTTT. It specifies CTSSVELGSTDTQYF.

This clonotype appeared many times. The genes are TRBV20-1 and TRBJ2-5, with D uncertain. V was pared by 4 bases and J by 0 bases, with 6 bases between. The germline gives CDR1 DFQATT, CDR2 SNEGSKA (reference sequence). This CDR3 has 12 residues. CDR3 loop: CSATGYQETQYF. The CDR3 region has the DNA TGCAGTGCTACTGGGTACCAAGAGACCCAGTACTTC.

This clonotype turned up a few times. The V and J genes are TRBV4-1 and TRBJ1-2; D uncertain. In germline, CDR1 is MGHRA, CDR2 YSYEKL. V lost 3 bases to trimming and J lost 0 bases, with 11 bases between them. The CDR3 is made up of 15 amino acids. The chain's CDR3 is CASSHSRSANYGYTF. The CDR3, as DNA: TGCGCCAGCAGCCACAGTAGATCAGCTAACTATGGCTACACCTTC.

The chain links TRBV6-1 to TRBJ1-2; perhaps TRBD1 as D (6 bases). Germline V gene sequence: CDR1 MNHNS, CDR2 SASEGT. The CDR3 length is 14 residues. Trimming cost V 4 bases and J 3 bases, with 12 bases left between them. The CDR3 here is CASSGGGADYGYTF. The CDR3 nucleotides read TGTGCCAGCAGTGGAGGGGGTGCGGACTATGGCTACACCTTC.

The CDR3 nucleotides are TGTGCCAGCAGTTTCACGAGCTCTGGAAACACCATATATTTT. It encodes CASSFTSSGNTIYF. V usage is TRBV27 and J usage is TRBJ1-3; D is undetermined. In germline, CDR1 is MNHEY, CDR2 SMNVEV (reference sequence). The CDR3 totals 14 residues. V lost 3 bases, J lost 0 bases, and 6 bases lay in between.

CDR3 amino acids: CAISPGETTEAFF. Here the CDR3 DNA reads TGTGCCATCAGCCCCGGGGAGACCACTGAAGCTTTCTTT. The rearrangement links TRBV10-3 to TRBJ1-1; no clear D gene. Per the germline V gene, CDR1 is ENHRY and CDR2 is SYGVKD. The CDR3 is made up of 13 amino acids. Trimming shortened V by 6 bases and J by 4 bases, and 12 bases separated the two germline ends.